This T cell receptor beta chain was documented in a study of blood T cell repertoires in COVID-19. Authors' analysis steps: Reference gene primers were amplified, and this amplification served to estimate nucleated cell counts. Data came from immunoSEQ multiplex PCR; TCRdb stores just in-frame clones and leaves some out. That table furnishes V, J and clone size, whereas the DNA furnished D and trimming. Altogether roughly 420,000 clones are present, roughly 90% being singletons, with the ten largest covering about 0.89%. Participants spanned ages about 18 to 100 years and resided in roughly 22 US areas. After removal of 9 bases from V and 8 bases from J, the junction contained 6 bases not matched to a gene. The CDR3 length is 11 residues. Looked up from germline, CDR1 is ENHRY and CDR2 is SYGVKD.

Source material: PBMCs or T cells enriched from blood (not recorded which). The J gene is TRBJ1-1, the V gene TRBV10-3, with 7 bases lining up with TRBD1. This TCR was recovered from a woman in her thirties with acute COVID-19. The CDR3 region is CAIKDRAEAFF. The CDR3 DNA reads as TGTGCCATAAAAGACAGGGCAGAAGCTTTCTTT.